These T cell receptor beta chains were read from a single sample in a study of OX40 agonist ivuxolimab in advanced cancers. Data came from immunoSEQ multiplex PCR; TCRdb stores just in-frame clones and leaves some out. Of about 45,000 clones listed, 89% were seen once; the top ten hold about a sixth. Sequenced here: CD4+ or CD8+ T cells sorted from blood, sampled in a trial of the OX40 agonist ivuxolimab. These receptors originate from an adult with an advanced solid tumor such as melanoma, head and neck, liver or kidney cancer. Each CDR3 is given with its conserved first and last residue. Each record gives: J gene, D gene, clone size, V gene, CDR3 protein, CDR3 DNA. D genes are given only for firm matches. A clone size is listed for some rows: how often the clone was seen (once, few, many), or a class if it is expanded.

>TRBJ1-1|-|few|TRBV9
CASSGGAGTEAFF
TGTGCCAGCAGTGGGGGCGCGGGCACTGAAGCTTTCTTT
>TRBJ1-1|-|-|TRBV7-3
CASSPSGGIDEAFF
TGTGCCAGCAGCCCCAGCGGAGGTATTGATGAAGCTTTCTTT
>TRBJ2-1|TRBD2|-|TRBV4-1
CASSQTPLAGGNYNEQFF
TGCGCCAGCAGCCAAACACCCTTAGCGGGAGGAAACTACAATGAGCAGTTCTTC
>TRBJ1-1|-|-|TRBV18
CASSPALSPEPEAFF
TGTGCCAGCTCACCAGCCCTATCCCCCGAGCCTGAAGCTTTCTTT
>TRBJ2-1|-|-|TRBV30
CAWEDSYSYNEQFF
TGTGCCTGGGAGGACAGTTACTCCTACAATGAGCAGTTCTTC
>TRBJ1-1|-|-|TRBV10-2
CASSGGESGNTEAFF
TGCGCCAGCAGTGGCGGGGAATCCGGGAACACTGAAGCTTTCTTT
>TRBJ1-2|-|-|TRBV6-5
CASSWREGFRDGYTF
TGTGCCAGCAGTTGGAGGGAGGGATTTAGGGATGGCTACACCTTC
>TRBJ2-7|-|-|TRBV19
CASSIGTHPVYEQYF
TGTGCCAGTAGTATAGGGACGCATCCCGTCTACGAGCAGTACTTC
>TRBJ1-2|TRBD1|-|TRBV2
CASSSTGIPYGYTF
TGTGCCAGCAGCTCGACAGGGATCCCTTACGGCTACACCTTC
>TRBJ2-1|TRBD2|few|TRBV11-1
CASSLGGLAGGPTGGEQFF
TGTGCCAGCAGCTTAGGCGGACTAGCGGGAGGACCTACCGGGGGTGAGCAGTTCTTC
>TRBJ2-1|TRBD1|once|TRBV6-5
CASRRQGAVNEQFF
TGTGCCAGCAGACGACAGGGGGCGGTCAATGAGCAGTTCTTC
>TRBJ2-5|-|-|TRBV20-1
CSALLAGAQYF
TGCAGTGCTCTCCTGGCAGGGGCCCAGTACTTC
>TRBJ1-5|-|-|TRBV2
CASRGGQSNQPQHF
TGTGCCAGCAGAGGTGGGCAGAGCAATCAGCCCCAGCATTTT
>TRBJ1-5|-|few|TRBV5-5
CASSLTPIGQPQHF
TGTGCCAGCAGCTTAACCCCGATAGGTCAGCCCCAGCATTTT
>TRBJ1-1|-|few|TRBV4-1
CASRGWTEAFF
TGCGCCAGCAGGGGGTGGACTGAAGCTTTCTTT
>TRBJ2-3|-|-|TRBV6-1
CASSEKTTGITDTQYF
TGTGCCAGCAGTGAAAAGACTACCGGGATCACAGATACGCAGTATTTT
>TRBJ1-6|TRBD1|once|TRBV6-4
CAKKRTGKNSPLHF
TGTGCCAAGAAAAGGACAGGGAAAAATTCACCCCTCCACTTT
>TRBJ2-1|-|-|TRBV5-4
CASSVGGGNEQFF
TGTGCCAGCAGCGTGGGAGGGGGTAATGAGCAGTTCTTC
>TRBJ1-4|-|-|TRBV5-1
CASSLARKTGEKLFF
TGCGCCAGCAGCTTGGCCAGAAAGACGGGGGAAAAACTGTTTTTT
>TRBJ1-6|TRBD1|few|TRBV18
CASSTGTGHSPLHF
TGTGCCAGCTCCACCGGGACAGGGCATTCACCCCTCCACTTT
>TRBJ1-1|-|-|TRBV27
CASSISSGTNTEAFF
TGTGCCAGCAGTATATCCTCAGGGACGAACACTGAAGCTTTCTTT
>TRBJ2-3|TRBD2|-|TRBV10-3
CAISDPGLAGGPTSADTQYF
TGTGCCATCAGTGATCCCGGACTAGCGGGAGGGCCGACTTCGGCAGATACGCAGTATTTT
>TRBJ1-1|TRBD1|-|TRBV7-8
CASSGRGMNTEAFF
TGTGCCAGCAGCGGCAGGGGGATGAACACTGAAGCTTTCTTT
>TRBJ2-6|-|-|TRBV5-5
CASTKQPGFTNVLTF
TGTGCCAGCACCAAACAACCGGGGTTTACCAACGTCCTGACTTTC
>TRBJ2-7|-|few|TRBV4-1
CASSQLDGAYEQYF
TGCGCCAGCAGCCAGCTGGACGGTGCCTACGAGCAGTACTTC
>TRBJ2-5|TRBD2|-|TRBV7-3
CASSLTGGVETQYF
TGTGCCAGCAGCTTAACTGGGGGGGTGGAGACCCAGTACTTC
>TRBJ1-2|-|-|TRBV12-2
CASRPRGLATDYGYTF
TGTGCAAGTCGCCCAAGGGGGCTCGCGACCGACTATGGCTACACCTTC
>TRBJ2-7|-|-|TRBV13
CASSLVLGYEQYF
TGTGCCAGCAGCTTAGTTCTCGGCTACGAGCAGTACTTC
>TRBJ2-7|TRBD1|-|TRBV5-4
CASTMTGGYEQYF
TGTGCCAGCACCATGACAGGGGGCTACGAGCAGTACTTC
>TRBJ1-1|-|medium-sized|TRBV5-5
CASTSDLNTEAFF
TGTGCCAGCACGTCAGATCTGAACACTGAAGCTTTCTTT